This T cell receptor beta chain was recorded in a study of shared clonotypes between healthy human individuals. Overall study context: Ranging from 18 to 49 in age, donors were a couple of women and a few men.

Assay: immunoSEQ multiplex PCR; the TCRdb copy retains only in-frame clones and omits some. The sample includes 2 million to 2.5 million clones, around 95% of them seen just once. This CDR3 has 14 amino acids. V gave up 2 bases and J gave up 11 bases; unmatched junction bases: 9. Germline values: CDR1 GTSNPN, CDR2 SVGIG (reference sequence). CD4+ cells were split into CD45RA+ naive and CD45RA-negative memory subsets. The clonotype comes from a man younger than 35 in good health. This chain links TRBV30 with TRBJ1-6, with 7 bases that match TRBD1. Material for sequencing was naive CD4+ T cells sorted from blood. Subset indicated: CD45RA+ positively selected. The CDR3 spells CAWSTGSTGTPLHF. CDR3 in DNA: TGTGCCTGGAGTACCGGGTCGACAGGGACACCCCTCCACTTT. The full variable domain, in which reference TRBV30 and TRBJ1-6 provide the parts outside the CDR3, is SQTIHQWPATLVQPVGSPLSLECTVEGTSNPNLYWYRQAAGRGLQLLFYSVGIGQISSEVPQNLSASRPQDRQFILSSKKLLLSDSGFYLCAWSTGSTGTPLHFGNGTRLTVT.